The sequence of this TCR beta chain was determined in a study of Ad26.COV2.S vaccination and SARS-CoV-2 variants. Profiled with immunoSEQ multiplex PCR; TCRdb holds only in-frame clones, not every one. The profile covers about 680,000 clones, with 70% to 90% appearing a single time and over 1.3% taken by the ten largest. Germline CDR1 reads MNHEY; CDR2 reads SVGAGI. The CDR3 has 14 residues. Trimming removed 6 bases at V and 2 bases at J, with 13 bases between. Study-level results: Reportedly, spike-specific CD8+ and CD4+ T cell responses achieved substantial breadth once vaccination had taken place.

Treatment noted: roughly 20 received Ad26.COV2.S at low or high dose, single or two shots; roughly 5 received placebo; per-sample allocation not given. Each sample was drawn 63 days after the first injection (of vaccine or placebo). An 18-55-year-old adult in Boston served as donor. For this clone: Antigen unknown.

This sequence originates from a person between 18 and 65 years old who received the Ad26.COV2.S COVID-19 vaccine or a placebo. Sequences were derived from peripheral blood, sampled in a trial of Ad26.COV2.S vaccine versus placebo. V gene TRBV6-5 combines with J gene TRBJ1-2; D gene ambiguous. The CDR3 coding sequence is TGTGCCAGCAGACGGTCCCAGGCGAACTATGGCTACACCTTC. This gives the protein CASRRSQANYGYTF.